A single sample gave rise to the 29 T cell receptor beta chains below, sequenced in a study of blood T cell repertoires in COVID-19. The repertoire was sequenced with immunoSEQ multiplex PCR; TCRdb's copy has only in-frame clones and lacks some. The profile shows roughly 190,000 clones, about 81% of them singletons. Sequences were obtained from peripheral blood. Receptors originate from a woman in her sixties with COVID-19, enrolled during active disease.

This chain uses TRBV28 with TRBJ1-1; 10 bases map to TRBD1. Germline V CDR1 and CDR2: MDHEN, SYDVKM. The ends lost 3 bases at V and 13 bases at J; junction bases unmatched: 17. The CDR3 has 16 amino acids. In DNA form, the CDR3 reads TGTGCCAGCAGTTTCGGGCAAAGGCAGACAGGGGGCAAGGATTTCTTT. This encodes CASSFGQRQTGGKDFF.

This clone was seen a few times. V gene TRBV19 combines with J gene TRBJ1-1, with D tentatively TRBD1 (6 bases). Trimming took off 5 bases at V and 4 bases at J, with 14 bases between the two ends. CDR3 length: 14 amino acids. CDR1 LNHDA and CDR2 SQIVND come from the germline V gene (reference sequence). CDR3 DNA: TGTGCCAGTAGTGTACAGGGTTTGGGCACTGAAGCTTTCTTT. It translates to CASSVQGLGTEAFF. Full variable domain (rest looked up from reference TRBV19 and TRBJ1-1): DGGITQSPKYLFRKEGQNVTLSCEQNLNHDAMYWYRQDPGQGLRLIYYSQIVNDFQKGDIAEGYSVSREKKESFPLTVTSAQKNPTAFYLCASSVQGLGTEAFFGQGTRLTVV.

As regards this clone: The identical CDR3 is also encoded by other nucleotide sequences in the sample. The genes are TRBV7-9 and TRBJ1-4; D may be TRBD1 (6 bases). CDR1 SEHNR and CDR2 FQNEAQ come from the germline V gene (reference sequence). The CDR3 is 14 amino acids. V was cut by 4 bases and J by 4 bases, with 10 bases left in between. Here the CDR3 DNA reads TGTGCCAGCAGCTCCGGACAGAATAATGAAAAACTGTTTTTT. This encodes CASSSGQNNEKLFF.

A single count supports this clone. The chain combines TRBV7-2 with TRBJ1-2; D might be TRBD1 (5 bases). The CDR3 is 15 residues long. Germline V gene lookup returns CDR1 SGHTA and CDR2 FQGNSA. Trimming stripped 5 bases from V and 0 bases from J, with 13 bases between. The CDR3 sequence is CASSHITGSNYGYTF. CDR3 sequence (DNA): TGTGCCAGCAGCCATATAACAGGTTCTAACTATGGCTACACCTTC.

The chain carries TRBV11-2 and TRBJ1-2, with 8 bases aligning to TRBD1. The CDR3 contains 13 residues. The V gene end was trimmed by 1 base and the J gene end by 7 bases; junction bases not matched to a gene: 2. Germline-derived CDR1 and CDR2 are SGHAT and FQNNGV. The CDR3 coding sequence is TGTGCCAGCAGCTTAGCAGGGGGCTCTGGCTACACCTTC. It codes for CASSLAGGSGYTF.

V is TRBV9 and J is TRBJ2-2; 8 bases map to TRBD2. The CDR3 spans 16 residues. Losses at the gene ends were 3 bases for V and 5 bases for J; bases not matched to a gene: 9. Germline CDR1 is SGDLS and CDR2 is YYNGEE. The chain's CDR3 is CASSAPGLGVTGELFF. The CDR3 DNA follows: TGTGCCAGCAGCGCCCCGGGACTAGGCGTTACCGGGGAGCTGTTTTTT.

The chain recombines TRBV7-2 with TRBJ1-6; unclear D gene. Germline V gene sequence: CDR1 SGHTA, CDR2 FQGNSA. Trimming removed 7 bases at V and 0 bases at J, with 10 bases between. This CDR3 has 15 residues. CDR3 DNA: TGTGCCAGCAACCTACAGAGCTCCTATAATTCACCCCTCCACTTT. The encoded protein is CASNLQSSYNSPLHF.

The table lists this clone with a count of one. J is TRBJ1-2 and V is TRBV4-1, with D uncertain. Germline values: CDR1 MGHRA, CDR2 YSYEKL. Trimming cost V 3 bases and J 1 base, with 3 bases left between them. CDR3 length equals 12 residues. CDR3 DNA: TGCGCCAGCAGCCAGAGTAACTATGGCTACACCTTC. The encoded protein is CASSQSNYGYTF.

V gene TRBV27 combines with J gene TRBJ2-1; D gene unclear. The V gene's germline CDR1 is MNHEY and CDR2 SMNVEV (reference sequence). V was pared by 6 bases and J by 0 bases, with 15 bases between. The CDR3 is made up of 16 amino acids. The CDR3 coding sequence is TGTGCCAGCAGAAACGATCTAGAGAGCTCCTACAATGAGCAGTTCTTC. It yields the protein CASRNDLESSYNEQFF.

This clone came up once. The chain is built from TRBV28 and TRBJ1-3; D call uncertain. The CDR3 is made up of 16 amino acids. Germline V CDR1 and CDR2: MDHEN, SYDVKM. V lost 0 bases and J 0 bases, leaving 9 bases between the germline ends. CDR3 sequence reads: CASSLWAANSGNTIYF. CDR3 DNA: TGTGCCAGCAGTTTATGGGCGGCTAACTCTGGAAACACCATATATTTT.

The genes are TRBV5-4 and TRBJ2-1; 13 nucleotides match TRBD2. Germline lookup yields CDR1 SGHNT and CDR2 YYREEE (reference sequence). CDR3 length: 16 residues. With 4 bases clipped from V and 8 bases from J, the junction kept 9 bases outside the gene matches. The CDR3 DNA follows: TGTGCCAGCAGCCCGTCCGGGACTAGCGGGATTTATGAGCAGTTCTTC. It is translated as CASSPSGTSGIYEQFF.

The chain is built from TRBV7-9 and TRBJ1-2; D might be TRBD1 (5 bases). The germline V and J ends were trimmed by 3 bases and 4 bases, with 12 bases remaining between them. Germline CDR1 is SEHNR and CDR2 is FQNEAQ (reference sequence). The CDR3 is 14 residues long. The CDR3 reads CASSLSTATYGYTF. The CDR3 DNA reads TGTGCCAGCAGCTTGTCGACAGCAACCTATGGCTACACCTTC.

This chain uses TRBV9 with TRBJ2-5; TRBD1 aligns across 10 bases. V shed 3 bases, J shed 5 bases, and the junction held 1 base outside the gene matches. Germline V lookup: CDR1 SGDLS, CDR2 YYNGEE. This CDR3 has 13 residues. The CDR3 reads CASSADRGETQYF. CDR3 sequence (DNA): TGTGCCAGCAGCGCGGACAGGGGGGAGACCCAGTACTTC.

Regarding this clone: This sample also contains other DNA sequences that code for the same CDR3. This chain uses TRBV12-3 or TRBV12-4 with TRBJ2-1, with TRBD1 as a possible D gene (5 bases). V gave up 6 bases and J gave up 4 bases, with 10 bases separating them. The CDR3 extends over 13 amino acids. The DNA of the CDR3 is TGTGCCAGCAGCCTGACAGCTTACAATGAGCAGTTCTTC. It is translated as CASSLTAYNEQFF.

The genes are TRBV2 and TRBJ2-5; 9 bases map to TRBD2. V lost 4 bases and J lost 6; bases outside the gene matches: 6. The CDR3 consists of 14 residues. Germline V lookup: CDR1 SNHLY, CDR2 FYNNEI. CDR3 sequence (DNA): TGTGCCAGCAGTGGACTAGCGGATTTACAGACCCAGTACTTC. Amino acid sequence: CASSGLADLQTQYF.

This clone has more than one count but fewer than ten. The V call is TRBV28, the J call TRBJ1-5; 9 positions match TRBD1. The V segment lost 7 bases and the J segment 3 bases; nucleotides outside the gene matches: 10. CDR1 MDHEN and CDR2 SYDVKM come from the germline V gene. This CDR3 has 16 amino acids. The CDR3 reads CASNDRDRAYNQPQHF. For the CDR3, the DNA is TGTGCCAGCAACGACCGGGACAGGGCCTACAATCAGCCCCAGCATTTT.

This clone was counted a few times. The rearrangement joins TRBV6-6 to TRBJ2-1; 10 bases align to TRBD2. Losses at the gene ends were 5 bases for V and 6 bases for J; bases not matched to a gene: 7. Germline CDR1 is MNHNY and CDR2 is SVGAGI (reference sequence). This CDR3 has 15 residues. CDR3 amino acids: CASSGAGGLANEQFF. The CDR3 bases are TGTGCCAGCAGTGGAGCGGGGGGGCTAGCCAATGAGCAGTTCTTC.

This chain joins TRBV5-1 and TRBJ1-3, with 8 positions matching TRBD1. J was trimmed by 16 bases and V by 4 bases; bases with no gene match: 7. The CDR3 consists of 11 residues. The germline CDR1 and CDR2 sequences are SGHRS and YFSETQ. The CDR3 bases are TGCGCCAGCAGCCAAGGGGACAGGTGGTATTTT. Its protein product is CASSQGDRWYF.

V usage is TRBV5-1 and J usage is TRBJ1-5, with TRBD1 matching over 7 bases. The germline CDR1 and CDR2 sequences are SGHRS and YFSETQ. CDR3 length: 15 residues. Losses at the gene ends were 0 bases for V and 3 bases for J; bases not matched to a gene: 3. Written as DNA, the CDR3 is TGCGCCAGCAGCTTGGAGGGACAGCTCAATCAGCCCCAGCATTTT. It codes for CASSLEGQLNQPQHF.

This chain uses TRBV14 with TRBJ2-2; 7 bases agree with TRBD2. Trimming cost V 4 bases and J 6 bases; bases outside gene matches: 8. This CDR3 is 15 amino acids long. Germline V gene sequence: CDR1 SGHDN, CDR2 FVKESK. CDR3 loop: CASSRYRGEAGELFF. The CDR3 DNA sequence: TGTGCCAGCAGCCGCTACCGGGGGGAGGCCGGGGAGCTGTTTTTT.

With respect to this clone: Other DNA sequences of this sample code for an identical CDR3. V is TRBV5-1 and J is TRBJ2-1; possible D gene TRBD1, 5 bases. V was pared by 1 base and J by 0 bases, with 11 bases between. Germline CDR1 reads SGHRS; CDR2 reads YFSETQ. This CDR3 is 16 amino acids long. CDR3 sequence (DNA): TGCGCCAGCAGCTTGACAGGTCCTAGCTCCTACAATGAGCAGTTCTTC. Amino acids: CASSLTGPSSYNEQFF.

J is TRBJ1-6 and V is TRBV6-2 or TRBV6-3; the D is unclear. The germline V gene has CDR1 MNHEY and CDR2 SVGEGT. V lost 0 bases and J 2 bases, leaving 17 bases between the germline ends. The CDR3 totals 19 residues. The CDR3 sequence is CASSYSRVLRRTYNSPLHF. In DNA form, the CDR3 reads TGTGCCAGCAGTTACTCGAGAGTTCTACGGCGGACCTATAATTCACCCCTCCACTTT.

This sequence joins TRBV7-2 and TRBJ2-1; TRBD2 matches 9 bases. V shed 3 bases and J 5 bases; nucleotides not matched to a gene: 5. Germline CDR1 SGHTA, CDR2 FQGNSA. CDR3 length equals 15 residues. The DNA for the CDR3 is TGTGCCAGCAGCTTTGGCGGGAGGGCCGACAATGAGCAGTTCTTC. This encodes CASSFGGRADNEQFF.

The V gene is TRBV7-9, the J gene TRBJ1-2; weak D call: TRBD1 (5 bases). Trimming took 7 bases from V and 5 from J, leaving 14 bases between them. The germline CDR1 and CDR2 sequences are SEHNR and FQNEAQ (reference sequence). CDR3 length: 13 residues. The CDR3 DNA follows: TGTGCCAGCACCCCCCGGGGGGGGTATGGCTACACCTTC. Its translation is CASTPRGGYGYTF.

V is TRBV3-1 (or the pseudogene TRBV3-2) and J is TRBJ2-7; TRBD2 matches at 16 bases. Trimming took 3 bases from V and 1 from J; bases not matched to a gene: 9. There are 19 residues in the CDR3. Per germline, CDR1 LGHDT and CDR2 YNNKEL (reference sequence). The CDR3 region has the DNA TGTGCCAGCAGCCATACGGGACTAGCGGGAGGGAAAGGGTCCTACGAGCAGTACTTC. This gives the protein CASSHTGLAGGKGSYEQYF.

The CDR3 DNA reads as TGTGCCAGCAGTTACTCGCTGGACAGTGACACTGAAGCTTTCTTT. The encoded protein is CASSYSLDSDTEAFF. The chain recombines TRBV6-5 with TRBJ1-1, with D possibly TRBD1 on 6 matching bases. The V end was cut by 0 bases, the J end by 3 bases, with 11 bases between. This CDR3 is built from 15 residues. CDR1 and CDR2 from the germline V gene are MNHEY and SVGAGI.

The chain recombines TRBV7-9 with TRBJ2-2; no reliable D call. Per germline, CDR1 SEHNR and CDR2 FQNEAQ (reference sequence). V was shortened by 5 bases and J by 5 bases, with 12 bases between the two germline ends. The CDR3 sequence is 14 residues long. CDR3 coding DNA: TGTGCCAGCAGCCCCCCCGCCACAACCGGGGAGCTGTTTTTT. Residues: CASSPPATTGELFF.

This clone has more than one count but fewer than ten. Other DNA sequences in this sample translate to the same CDR3. The CDR3 region is CASTGSGNTIYF. CDR3 coding DNA: TGTGCCAGCACCGGGTCTGGAAACACCATATATTTT. The chain joins TRBV6-5 to TRBJ1-3; no clear D. Per germline, CDR1 MNHEY and CDR2 SVGAGI. This CDR3 is 12 amino acids long. V lost 7 bases to trimming and J lost 1 base, with 5 bases between them.

There are a few counts of this clone. The chain joins TRBV2 to TRBJ1-2, with TRBD1 matching 7 bases. Germline V gene lookup returns CDR1 SNHLY and CDR2 FYNNEI. V lost 7 bases and J lost 3; bases outside the gene matches: 8. The CDR3 contains 14 residues. DNA of the CDR3: TGTGCCAGCAAGAGACAGGGTGCGCACTATGGCTACACCTTC. Protein product: CASKRQGAHYGYTF. The variable domain in full, with the rest retrieved from reference TRBV2 and TRBJ1-2, is EPEVTQTPSHQVTQMGQEVILRCVPISNHLYFYWYRQILGQKVEFLVSFYNNEISEKSEIFDDQFSVERPDGSNFTLKIRSTKLEDSAMYFCASKRQGAHYGYTFGSGTRLTVV.